The clone carrying this TCR beta chain was picked up a small number of times. TCRdb re-called the 5' RACE reads with MiXCR, one entry per CDR3 protein. The repertoire includes over 200,000 distinct CDR3 sequences, about 10% of them detected once, and 21% sits in the top ten. These data come from a study of CD8 T cells in ankylosing spondylitis. The CDR3 covers 17 residues. Germline V gene sequence: CDR1 SGHRS, CDR2 YFSETQ. The germline V and J ends were trimmed by 4 bases and 0 bases, with 20 bases remaining between them. The chain has TRBV5-1 and TRBJ2-7; perhaps TRBD2 as D (7 bases). Sequencing input: blood, either unsorted or a sorted T cell fraction (not recorded which). This clonotype was sampled from a male donor with ankylosing spondylitis or in good health (not recorded which). The CDR3 DNA is TGCGCCAGCAGCAGGGGGGGCACGGCGGGGAGCTCCTACGAGCAGTACTTC. This codes for CASSRGGTAGSSYEQYF.